Detailed here is one T cell receptor beta chain. The antigen is undetermined. TCRdb fed the reads into MiXCR, producing one record per CDR3 protein. The data hold more than 300,000 distinct CDR3 sequences, with about 35% observed a single time. The sample comes from a study of T cell repertoires in cytomegalovirus infection. Study results and limitations: Ex vivo responses were dominated by HLA-C-restricted CMV-specific TCR beta clonotypes. Cumulative frequency of public TCR beta families picked out carriers of CMV plus the relevant HLA.

The CDR3 sequence is 15 residues long. Germline V gene sequence: CDR1 WSHSY, CDR2 SAAADI. The V and J ends lost 2 bases and 0 bases respectively, with 7 bases between them. This sample comprised cultured PBMCs, obtained from culture after CMV antigen stimulation. The receptor comes from a human donor in good health (CMV status not recorded). Some clones in this sample may be carry-over from other donors' samples. The chain links TRBV10-2 to TRBJ1-4; D unresolved. The CDR3 DNA is TGCGCCAGCAGTGAGGGACCGACAACTAATGAAAAACTGTTTTTT. Encoded protein: CASSEGPTTNEKLFF.